This TCR beta chain was sequenced during a study of technical replicates of blood from a handful of donors listed by TCRdb under 2017. From its cysteine to its phenylalanine, the CDR3 spans 13 amino acids. The retained sequence is limited to the CDR3, 39 bases, with the frame set at the first base. Trimming at the junction amounts to 4 bases on V and 4 bases on J, and the germline ends lie 13 bases apart. Sequences SQVTM (CDR1) and ANQGSEA (CDR2) are obtained from the germline V gene. The receptor library was made with the immunoSEQ multiplex PCR assay. TCRdb obtained this table from immuneACCESS and retained in-frame rearrangements with V and J assigned. These tables miss some clones; where compared with another copy, unresolved V genes account for less than half of the shortfall, and the remainder is unexplained. This sample comprises tens of thousands of clones, over 95% of them detected only once. The ten largest clonotypes hold around 0.22% of the sample.

Comments on this clone: The target of this receptor is not known. Base-call qualities are not available, and no considerably larger clone is one nucleotide away.

This sequence uses TRBV29-1 and TRBJ2-5, with the identity of the D gene unclear. This clonotype was sampled from a human donor in good health. Sequences were obtained from T cells isolated from PBMCs. The bases read TGCAGCGTTGGAACAGCAACCCGAGAGACCCAGTACTTC. Its translation is CSVGTATRETQYF.